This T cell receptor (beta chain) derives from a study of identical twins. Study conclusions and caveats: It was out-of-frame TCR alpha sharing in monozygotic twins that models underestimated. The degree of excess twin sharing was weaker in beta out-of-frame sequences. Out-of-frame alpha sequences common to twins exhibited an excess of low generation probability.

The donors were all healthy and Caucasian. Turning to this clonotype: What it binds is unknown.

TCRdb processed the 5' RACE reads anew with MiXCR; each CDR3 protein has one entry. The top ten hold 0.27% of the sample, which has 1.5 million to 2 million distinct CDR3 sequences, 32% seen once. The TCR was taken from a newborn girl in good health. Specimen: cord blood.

The CDR3 bases are TGTGCCAGCAGTTTACGGGACAGGGGGCTAGTAGCGGGAGACAGGGAGCAGTTCTTC. Its translation is CASSLRDRGLVAGDREQFF. This chain joins TRBV12-3 or TRBV12-4 and TRBJ2-1, with 12 bases that match TRBD1. V shed 2 bases, J shed 10 bases, and the junction held 18 bases outside the gene matches. The CDR3 totals 19 residues.